This entry features one TCR beta chain sequence. How the authors handled the data: Researchers report that nucleated cell counts were estimated from reference gene primer amplification. Measured with immunoSEQ multiplex PCR; TCRdb has only the in-frame clones, and not every one. The DNA gave D and trimming, while V, J and clone size come from that table. The data hold hundreds of thousands of clones, with about four fifths observed a single time. This specimen comes from a study of blood T cell repertoires in COVID-19. Across the whole study: Acute and convalescent COVID-19 samples came from the United States, Italy and Spain. PBMCs, B-cell-depleted T cells, or T cells were the source of the cDNA or gDNA that made up the material.

The CDR3 consists of 15 residues. CDR1 SGHTA and CDR2 FQGNSA come from the germline V gene. Unmatched junction bases numbered 5, after V lost 3 bases and J lost 3 bases. This TCR was sampled from a man of 80 years or more with acute or convalescent COVID-19. Sequenced input: peripheral blood. The chain employs TRBV7-2 and TRBJ2-7; 10 bases map to TRBD2. CDR3 DNA: TGTGCCAGCAGCTTGGGCAGCGGGAGGGTCTACGAGCAGTACTTC. Amino acids: CASSLGSGRVYEQYF.